This is a list of T cell receptor beta chains from one sample in a study of CD8 T cells in ankylosing spondylitis. TCRdb used MiXCR to reprocess the 5' RACE reads, holding one entry per CDR3 protein. The data show 350,000 to 550,000 distinct CDR3 sequences, roughly a quarter seen once. The material sequenced was blood, either unsorted or a sorted T cell fraction (not recorded which). These receptor sequences come from a male donor with ankylosing spondylitis. Each CDR3 is given with its conserved first and last residue. A D gene is named only where the DNA matches it firmly. Not all rows give a size; the values are once, few, many and, for expanded clones, a class.

abundance: -
d_gene: -
j_gene: TRBJ1-3
v_gene: TRBV12-3/TRBV12-4
CDR3aa: CASSSLVGYRVSGNTIYF
CDR3nt: TGTGCCAGCAGTTCGTTGGTGGGTTACAGGGTCTCTGGAAACACCATATATTTT

abundance: -
d_gene: -
j_gene: TRBJ2-1
v_gene: TRBV10-3
CDR3aa: CAISESGTGYEQFF
CDR3nt: TGTGCCATCAGTGAGTCTGGAACGGGATATGAGCAGTTCTTC

abundance: few
d_gene: TRBD1
j_gene: TRBJ2-2
v_gene: TRBV5-1
CDR3aa: CASSLDRVAGELFF
CDR3nt: TGCGCCAGCAGCCTGGACAGGGTTGCCGGGGAGCTGTTTTTT

abundance: -
d_gene: -
j_gene: TRBJ2-6
v_gene: TRBV5-1
CDR3aa: CASSLAAGLSGANVLTF
CDR3nt: TGCGCCAGCAGCTTGGCGGCAGGCCTCTCTGGGGCCAACGTCCTGACTTTC

abundance: few
d_gene: -
j_gene: TRBJ1-2
v_gene: TRBV12-3/TRBV12-4
CDR3aa: CASSFAEWSYGYTF
CDR3nt: TGTGCCAGCAGTTTTGCAGAATGGAGCTATGGCTACACCTTC

abundance: few
d_gene: TRBD2
j_gene: TRBJ2-3
v_gene: TRBV14
CDR3aa: CASSQGREWMDTQYF
CDR3nt: TGTGCCAGCAGCCAAGGGCGGGAGTGGATGGATACGCAGTATTTT

abundance: -
d_gene: -
j_gene: TRBJ2-1
v_gene: TRBV7-7
CDR3aa: CASSRNGQPWEQFF
CDR3nt: TGTGCCAGCAGCCGCAATGGACAGCCCTGGGAGCAGTTCTTC

abundance: -
d_gene: TRBD2
j_gene: TRBJ2-1
v_gene: TRBV7-9
CDR3aa: CASRFPSGRSYNEQFF
CDR3nt: TGTGCCAGCAGATTTCCTAGCGGGAGATCGTACAATGAGCAGTTCTTC

abundance: -
d_gene: -
j_gene: TRBJ2-2
v_gene: TRBV20-1
CDR3aa: CSARTGETGELFF
CDR3nt: TGCAGTGCTCGGACGGGGGAAACCGGGGAGCTGTTTTTT

abundance: -
d_gene: -
j_gene: TRBJ1-1
v_gene: TRBV29-1
CDR3aa: CSVERPMNTEAFF
CDR3nt: TGCAGCGTTGAACGGCCTATGAACACTGAAGCTTTCTTT

abundance: -
d_gene: -
j_gene: TRBJ2-3
v_gene: TRBV10-3
CDR3aa: CATRDGGFGTDTQYF
CDR3nt: TGTGCCACCAGGGACGGGGGCTTCGGCACAGATACGCAGTATTTT